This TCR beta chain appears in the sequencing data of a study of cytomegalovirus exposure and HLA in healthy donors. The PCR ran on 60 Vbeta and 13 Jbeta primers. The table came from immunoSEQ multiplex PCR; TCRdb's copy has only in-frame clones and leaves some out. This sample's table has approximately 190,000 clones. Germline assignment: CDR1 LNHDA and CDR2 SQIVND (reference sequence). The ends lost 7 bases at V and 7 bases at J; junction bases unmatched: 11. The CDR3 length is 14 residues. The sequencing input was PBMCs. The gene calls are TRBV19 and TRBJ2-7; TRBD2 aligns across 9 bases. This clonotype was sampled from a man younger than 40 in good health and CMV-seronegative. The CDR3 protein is CASNIAGGPSEQYF. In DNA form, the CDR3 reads TGTGCCAGTAACATCGCGGGAGGGCCGTCTGAGCAGTACTTC.